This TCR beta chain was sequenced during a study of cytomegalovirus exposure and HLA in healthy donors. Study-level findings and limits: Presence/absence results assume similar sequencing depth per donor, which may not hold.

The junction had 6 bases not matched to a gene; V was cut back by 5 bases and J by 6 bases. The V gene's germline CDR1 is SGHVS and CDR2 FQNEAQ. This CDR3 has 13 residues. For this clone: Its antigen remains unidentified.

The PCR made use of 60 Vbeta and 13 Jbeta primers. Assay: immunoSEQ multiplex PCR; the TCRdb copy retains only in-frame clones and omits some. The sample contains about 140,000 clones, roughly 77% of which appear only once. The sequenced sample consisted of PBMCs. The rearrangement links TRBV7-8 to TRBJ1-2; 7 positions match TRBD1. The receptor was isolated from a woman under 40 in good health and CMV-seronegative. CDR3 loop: CASSRDRENGYTF. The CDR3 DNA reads TGTGCCAGCAGCAGAGACAGGGAGAATGGCTACACCTTC.